The present T cell receptor beta chain was sequenced within a study of identical twins. Study outcomes and limitations: Compared with unrelated sharing, twin-shared out-of-frame alpha sequences had more low-probability sequences.

There are a few counts of this clonotype. The antigen is undetermined. J was trimmed by 0 bases and V by 1 base; bases with no gene match: 7. In germline, CDR1 is SEHNR, CDR2 FQNEAQ (reference sequence). This CDR3 comprises 17 residues. TCRdb used MiXCR to reprocess the 5' RACE reads, holding one entry per CDR3 protein. Of about 1.7 million distinct CDR3 sequences listed, about 32% are singletons. This TCR came from a newborn girl in good health. Sequenced sample: cord blood. This chain joins TRBV7-9 and TRBJ2-3, with TRBD2 matching over 7 bases. The DNA for the CDR3 is TGTGCCAGCAGCTTAGGGGGGAGTAGCGGGAGCACAGATACGCAGTATTTT. Its translation: CASSLGGSSGSTDTQYF. The full variable domain, rest sourced from reference TRBV7-9 and TRBJ2-3, is DTGVSQNPRHKITKRGQNVTFRCDPISEHNRLYWYRQTLGQGPEFLTYFQNEAQLEKSRLLSDRFSAERPKGSFSTLEIQRTEQGDSAMYLCASSLGGSSGSTDTQYFGPGTRLTVL.